This T cell receptor beta chain was recorded in a study of blood T cells in healthy people across ages (dated by TCRdb to the mid-2010s). About the full investigation: In model experiments, template switching captured roughly one uniquely barcoded TCR beta cDNA molecule for every two T cells. Using deep sequencing normalized with unique cDNA molecular identifiers, the study measured how TCR beta repertoire diversity changes with age. The donors were split into four age groups: young (average about 15 years), middle-aged (roughly 39), aged (roughly 65) and long-lived (82). Two additional independent replicas of 1 million unique cDNA reads from the same blood draw were analyzed for two donors (one aged 18 to 30 and one aged 80 or older).

The CDR3 measures 13 amino acids from cysteine to phenylalanine. Left in the record is the CDR3 DNA by itself, 39 bases read in frame from the first base. V drops 5 bases and J drops 10 bases, leaving 17 bases in between. The germline V gene sets CDR1 to MGHDK and CDR2 to SYGVNS. What the work shows at the level of the full study, not this receptor alone: Bulk unsorted PBMC profiling prevented conclusive comparison of naive and antigen-experienced compartments. Observed TCR beta diversity per million T cells fell roughly linearly with age, and a significant reduction was already apparent by age around 44. Because the CMV infection status of the donors was unknown, age-related changes in expanded clonotypes may potentially have been confounded. Estimates of total diversity based on one million sequenced T cells were considered lower bounds and underestimates. Compared with the aged group, the long-lived group had more naive CD4+ T cells, fewer expanded clones and increased TCR diversity, suggesting age selection. There was a strong correlation between observed TCR beta diversity and the percentage of naive T cells measured by flow cytometry.

Donors were a few dozen systemically healthy Caucasian individuals from Russia aged roughly 6 to 100 years. Each donor gave ten milliliters of peripheral blood, collected into EDTA-treated Vacutainer tubes. PBMCs were isolated by Ficoll-Paque density-gradient centrifugation, with at least 7 million obtained per sample. Trizol reagent was used to extract total RNA from the PBMCs, yielding at least 5 micrograms per sample. The percentages of naive CD45RAhigh/CD27high T cells were determined by flow cytometry on a PBMC aliquot from every donor. Library creation used 5' RACE. The run used an Illumina HiSeq 2500. A second PCR of about 7 to 12 cycles was run with a J-beta primer mix and a sample-barcoded 5' primer. A unique molecular identifier was introduced onto each TCR beta cDNA molecule by a template-switch 5' adaptor carrying 12 random nucleotides. At least 3 million CDR3-containing paired-end reads were obtained from each sample. First-strand cDNA synthesis was performed from all RNA using the Mint cDNA synthesis kit, with priming by a TRBC-specific oligonucleotide. All cDNA was treated with uracil-DNA glycosylase and then went through a first 18-cycle PCR with the universal primers M1SS and BC2_uni_R. Processing in the source paper ran as follows. For normalization, 1 million high-quality reads were randomly selected from each sample, with every read carrying a distinct molecular identifier. Reads sharing molecular identifiers were discarded rather than binned into consensus sequences. MiTCR, set to a Q25 quality threshold and the strictest error-elimination algorithm, was used for CDR3 identification, clonotype clustering and error correction. A nonparametric unseen species model with Euler transformation was used to estimate lower-bound total TCR beta diversity. TCRdb handled the public reads itself, with Q25 trimming in fastp and clone calling in MiXCR, and kept productive beta chains. Identical CDR3 proteins give one entry, which carries the most common genes and DNA. It is TCRdb's table, rather than the study itself, that gives the V and J calls and clone size. The sample table shows around 1,000,000 distinct CDR3 sequences, and approximately 26% are seen once. In total, the top ten clones hold around 0.7% of the sample.

With regard to this clonotype: Its antigen specificity is not known. No per-base quality is available; no much larger clone lies one base away.

This sample was also put to use in a study of T cells of mothers and their children. The second paper states: Nine systemically healthy Caucasian individuals served as donors, namely three mothers together with their six children. cDNA synthesis used all of the extracted RNA, with approximately 1.4 ug of RNA in each 15 ul reaction. In the second PCR, the M1S primer introduced both the sample barcodes and 2-4 random nucleotides. More than 9 million TCR beta CDR3 reads were obtained from each mother, and millions of reads were obtained from each child. TCR recombination output is similarly shaped by thymic selection in related and unrelated pairs, with a minor effect exerted by inherited differences. Normalized repertoire overlap in related mother-child pairs was always slightly higher than in unrelated mother-child pairs, but the difference was never significant. Persistent microchimeric T cell clones were not detected, at a sensitivity of around 95 clones per million clonotypes. In the study, deep NGS was used to compare the TCR beta repertoires of mothers and children, and features distinguishing related mother-child pairs from unrelated individuals were sought. The mean age was around 40 +/- 4 years for the mothers and roughly 10 +/- 4 years for the children. After adapter ligation was performed with NEBNext reagents, the libraries were sequenced on an Illumina HiSeq 2000 with 100+100 nt paired-end reads. To avoid cross-contamination, the mother libraries and the child libraries were prepared a month apart and sequenced in separate runs. Between 500,000 and 2,000,000 distinct TCR beta clonotypes were identified per donor. Naive TCR beta clonotypes were estimated from low-frequency clonotypes matched to each donor's FACS-determined naive share, without sorting.

The source of this sequence is a girl aged 2 to 10 in good health. Recombination connected TRBV25-1 to TRBJ1-1; confidence is insufficient to name the D gene. The specimen was blood. The nucleotides read TGTGCCAGCAGTCCCTCGAAAGGGTCGAGAGCTTTCTTT. Its protein product is CASSPSKGSRAFF.